Following are 24 T cell receptor beta chains from one sample sequenced in a study of CD8+ T cells in alopecia areata. RNA, once extracted, was reverse transcribed into cDNA for use as the sequencing template. The protocol was immunoSEQ multiplex PCR, while the TCRdb copy is restricted to in-frame clones and leaves out a portion. The repertoire holds around 270,000 clones, with 58% as singletons. Treatment: oral pan-JAK inhibitor, 5-10 mg twice daily. The sample here was CD4+ T cells sorted from blood, taken at week 24, from a patient treated with tofacitinib. The receptors derive from a human donor with alopecia areata.

The V and J genes are TRBV15 and TRBJ2-2; TRBD1 might be the D (6 bases). Germline V CDR1 and CDR2: LNHNV, YYDKDF (reference sequence). V dropped 5 bases and J dropped 3 bases, with 16 bases sitting between them. The CDR3 sequence is 16 residues long. CDR3 region: CATSSPRQGYTGELFF. The CDR3 DNA reads as TGTGCCACCAGCTCCCCCCGGCAGGGGTACACCGGGGAGCTGTTTTTT.

This clone was observed a single time. The rearrangement uses TRBV10-3 and TRBJ2-7; the D is unclear. V shed 3 bases and J shed 5 bases, with 11 bases lying between them. The CDR3 consists of 13 residues. Per the germline V gene, CDR1 is ENHRY and CDR2 is SYGVKD. CDR3: CAISDYLGNEQYF. The CDR3 bases are TGTGCCATCAGTGACTATTTGGGGAACGAGCAGTACTTC.

V gene TRBV7-9 combines with J gene TRBJ1-6; no clear D gene. Germline V gene sequence: CDR1 SEHNR, CDR2 FQNEAQ (reference sequence). The CDR3 spans 14 residues. With 5 bases removed from V and 10 bases from J, the gap between germline ends came to 15 bases. Here the CDR3 reads CASSGVRVGSPLHF. The CDR3 nucleotides are TGTGCCAGCAGCGGGGTTCGGGTAGGATCACCCCTCCACTTT.

The V gene is TRBV5-1, the J gene TRBJ1-1; D not resolved. The length of the CDR3 is 13 residues. Trimming removed 7 bases at V and 0 bases at J, with 10 bases between. Germline assignment: CDR1 SGHRS and CDR2 YFSETQ. In nucleotides, the CDR3 is TGCGCCAGCTTTTCCTCCATGAACACTGAAGCTTTCTTT. Translating gives CASFSSMNTEAFF.

The chain joins TRBV7-6 to TRBJ2-7; 7 bases map to TRBD1. The CDR3 is 14 amino acids. The junction had 7 bases not matched to a gene; V was cut back by 1 base and J by 7 bases. CDR1 SGHVS and CDR2 FNYEAQ come from the germline V gene. The CDR3 region has the DNA TGTGCCAGCAGCTTAGGGCAGGGGGTCAGGGAGCAGTACTTC. Protein: CASSLGQGVREQYF.

This clone was seen more than once but under ten times. This chain joins TRBV5-1 and TRBJ2-5; D is possibly TRBD2 (6 bases). From germline, CDR1 is SGHRS and CDR2 YFSETQ. Trimming shortened V by 0 bases and J by 4 bases, and 16 bases separated the two germline ends. The CDR3 is 16 residues long. The CDR3 loop is CASSLVAGGISETQYF. CDR3 DNA sequence: TGCGCCAGCAGCTTGGTTGCGGGCGGGATCTCAGAGACCCAGTACTTC. Drawing the rest from reference TRBV5-1 and TRBJ2-5, the complete variable domain is KAGVTQTPRYLIKTRGQQVTLSCSPISGHRSVSWYQQTPGQGLQFLFEYFSETQRNKGNFPGRFSGRQFSNSRSEMNVSTLELGDSALYLCASSLVAGGISETQYFGPGTRLLVL.

V is TRBV4-2 and J is TRBJ2-1, with TRBD2 identical over 10 bases. The CDR3 consists of 16 residues. The germline CDR1 and CDR2 sequences are LGHNA and YNFKEQ. V was pared by 2 bases and J by 8 bases, with 9 bases of the junction left unmatched. Here the CDR3 DNA reads TGTGCCAGCAGCCAAATACTAGCGGGGCGGGGTGATGAGCAGTTCTTC. Encoded protein: CASSQILAGRGDEQFF.

V and J are TRBV4-1 and TRBJ2-2; D perhaps matches TRBD1 (6 bases). This CDR3 region has 14 residues. V was clipped by 1 base and J by 7 bases, with 10 bases between them. Germline values: CDR1 MGHRA, CDR2 YSYEKL. The CDR3 sequence is CASSQVTGSGELFF. CDR3 DNA sequence: TGCGCCAGCAGCCAAGTTACAGGGAGCGGGGAGCTGTTTTTT.

V is TRBV2 and J is TRBJ1-2; D unclear. The length of the CDR3 is 14 residues. Trimming shortened V by 5 bases and J by 4 bases, and 14 bases separated the two germline ends. The V gene's germline CDR1 is SNHLY and CDR2 FYNNEI. CDR3 loop: CASSPGRGSYGYTF. DNA for the CDR3: TGTGCCAGCAGTCCCGGGCGGGGTAGCTATGGCTACACCTTC. The complete variable domain, with remaining parts taken from reference TRBV2 and TRBJ1-2, reads EPEVTQTPSHQVTQMGQEVILRCVPISNHLYFYWYRQILGQKVEFLVSFYNNEISEKSEIFDDQFSVERPDGSNFTLKIRSTKLEDSAMYFCASSPGRGSYGYTFGSGTRLTVV.

The chain joins TRBV7-9 to TRBJ1-5; D is possibly TRBD1 (5 bases). Trimming took 5 bases from V and 5 from J, leaving 13 bases between them. Looked up from germline, CDR1 is SEHNR and CDR2 is FQNEAQ (reference sequence). The CDR3 contains 14 residues. CDR3 amino acids: CASSPTTADQPQHF. CDR3 coding DNA: TGTGCCAGCAGCCCCACGACAGCTGATCAGCCCCAGCATTTT.

The rearrangement joins TRBV9 to TRBJ2-3; 7 bases fit TRBD2. The CDR3 sequence is 14 residues long. CDR1 is SGDLS, CDR2 YYNGEE, per germline. The junction had 1 base not matched to a gene; V was cut back by 1 base and J by 2 bases. The CDR3 reads CASSVTSATDTQYF. CDR3 DNA sequence: TGTGCCAGCAGCGTAACTAGCGCCACAGATACGCAGTATTTT.

The chain has TRBV10-3 and TRBJ2-3; D is possibly TRBD1 (6 bases). This CDR3 comprises 14 residues. V lost 6 bases to trimming and J lost 2 bases, with 12 bases between them. Germline CDR1 ENHRY, CDR2 SYGVKD. The CDR3 region is CAISSTGYTDTQYF. CDR3 coding DNA: TGTGCCATCAGCAGTACAGGGTACACAGATACGCAGTATTTT.

The chain combines TRBV10-3 with TRBJ2-7; D perhaps matches TRBD2 (6 bases). Looked up from germline, CDR1 is ENHRY and CDR2 is SYGVKD. V was trimmed by 9 bases and J by 6 bases, leaving 18 bases between them. This CDR3 is 13 amino acids long. The CDR3 is CAIGDSILAEQYF. CDR3 sequence (DNA): TGTGCCATAGGGGACTCCATTCTGGCCGAGCAGTACTTC.

The genes are TRBV7-2 and TRBJ1-2; D is ambiguous. Trimming took 1 base from V and 2 from J, leaving 5 bases between them. The CDR3 is 13 amino acids. Looked up from germline, CDR1 is SGHTA and CDR2 is FQGNSA. CDR3 coding DNA: TGTGCCAGCAGCTTAGTGGGGAACTATGGCTACACCTTC. It encodes CASSLVGNYGYTF.

V usage is TRBV29-1 and J usage is TRBJ2-5; TRBD1 aligns across 9 bases. Trimming removed 6 bases from V and 6 bases from J; junction bases left unmatched: 14. The CDR3 is made up of 15 amino acids. The germline V gene has CDR1 SQVTM and CDR2 ANQGSEA. CDR3 sequence: CSVAPVDRGLQTQYF. The CDR3 DNA follows: TGCAGCGTCGCTCCCGTGGACAGGGGTCTACAGACCCAGTACTTC. Filled out from reference TRBV29-1 and TRBJ2-5, the complete variable domain reads SAVISQKPSRDICQRGTSLTIQCQVDSQVTMMFWYRQQPGQSLTLIATANQGSEATYESGFVIDKFPISRPNLTFSTLTVSNMSPEDSSIYLCSVAPVDRGLQTQYFGPGTRLLVL.

This sequence joins TRBV9 and TRBJ2-7; 9 bases align to TRBD1. Germline V gene lookup returns CDR1 SGDLS and CDR2 YYNGEE. The CDR3 covers 16 residues. The V and J ends lost 4 bases and 3 bases, in that order; junction bases with no gene match: 11. CDR3 DNA sequence: TGTGCCAGCAGCCGAGGGGGACAGGGCTCTTACTACGAGCAGTACTTC. Translating it yields CASSRGGQGSYYEQYF. Supplemented by reference TRBV9 and TRBJ2-7, the full variable domain reads DSGVTQTPKHLITATGQRVTLRCSPRSGDLSVYWYQQSLDQGLQFLIQYYNGEERAKGNILERFSAQQFPDLHSELNLSSLELGDSALYFCASSRGGQGSYYEQYFGPGTRLTVT.

CDR3: CASSLDSGGYTF. CDR3 in DNA: TGCGCCAGCAGCTTGGACAGTGGAGGCTACACCTTC. This rearrangement joins TRBV5-1 to TRBJ1-2; D is unresolved. The CDR3 sequence is 12 residues long. Germline lookup yields CDR1 SGHRS and CDR2 YFSETQ. V was clipped by 0 bases and J by 8 bases, with 8 bases between them.

V is TRBV2 and J is TRBJ2-3; 7 positions agree with TRBD2. The trim removed 6 bases at V and 2 bases at J, leaving 8 bases unmatched. CDR1 is SNHLY, CDR2 FYNNEI, per germline. CDR3 length: 15 residues. As DNA, the CDR3 is TGTGCCAGCAGGGCGGGGACTACCCTCACAGATACGCAGTATTTT. Encoded protein: CASRAGTTLTDTQYF.

The V and J genes are TRBV7-9 and TRBJ1-2, with unresolved D. In germline, CDR1 is SEHNR, CDR2 FQNEAQ (reference sequence). The V gene lost 4 bases and the J gene lost 8 bases, with 8 bases spanning the gap. This CDR3 region has 11 residues. This CDR3 reads CASSSLPGYTF. The CDR3 coding sequence is TGTGCCAGCAGCTCGCTTCCCGGCTACACCTTC.

This clone was seen only a few times. V gene TRBV15 combines with J gene TRBJ2-7; perhaps D is TRBD1 or TRBD2 (5 bases each). Trimming pared 2 bases from V and 5 bases from J, leaving 16 bases between. The CDR3 spans 15 residues. Per the germline V gene, CDR1 is LNHNV and CDR2 is YYDKDF (reference sequence). CDR3 sequence: CATSRPGIRDHEQYF. The CDR3 nucleotides are TGTGCCACCAGCAGACCCGGGATCAGGGACCACGAGCAGTACTTC.

The rearrangement joins TRBV30 to TRBJ1-1; D not certain. The V end lost 7 bases, the J end lost 8 bases, and 14 bases lay between the germline ends. Per germline, CDR1 GTSNPN and CDR2 SVGIG (reference sequence). The CDR3 has 11 amino acids. The CDR3 nucleotides are TGTGCCTATAACCGGGGAGGGGAAGCTTTCTTT. Its translation: CAYNRGGEAFF.

The V call is TRBV7-9, the J call TRBJ2-5; D not certain. V lost 4 bases to trimming and J lost 1 base, with 7 bases between them. This CDR3 region has 13 residues. The V gene's germline CDR1 is SEHNR and CDR2 FQNEAQ (reference sequence). The CDR3 DNA sequence: TGTGCCAGCAGCTCGACCATCCAAGAGACCCAGTACTTC. This sequence encodes CASSSTIQETQYF.

The chain combines TRBV10-3 with TRBJ1-1, with a tentative D call TRBD1 (6 bases). The CDR3 consists of 15 residues. CDR1 is ENHRY and CDR2 is SYGVKD in the germline V gene. Trimming removed 6 bases at V and 0 bases at J, with 14 bases between. CDR3 residues: CAISTGRGMNTEAFF. In DNA form, the CDR3 reads TGTGCCATCAGCACAGGGCGAGGTATGAACACTGAAGCTTTCTTT.

The sample holds a few counts of this clone. The chain has TRBV10-3 and TRBJ1-3, with D unresolved. The CDR3 is 13 amino acids. Germline lookup yields CDR1 ENHRY and CDR2 SYGVKD. The ends were cut back, 10 bases at V and 1 base at J, with 11 bases in the middle. In DNA form, the CDR3 reads TGTGCCACTTCGGAGGCTTCTGGAAACACCATATATTTT. This translates into CATSEASGNTIYF.